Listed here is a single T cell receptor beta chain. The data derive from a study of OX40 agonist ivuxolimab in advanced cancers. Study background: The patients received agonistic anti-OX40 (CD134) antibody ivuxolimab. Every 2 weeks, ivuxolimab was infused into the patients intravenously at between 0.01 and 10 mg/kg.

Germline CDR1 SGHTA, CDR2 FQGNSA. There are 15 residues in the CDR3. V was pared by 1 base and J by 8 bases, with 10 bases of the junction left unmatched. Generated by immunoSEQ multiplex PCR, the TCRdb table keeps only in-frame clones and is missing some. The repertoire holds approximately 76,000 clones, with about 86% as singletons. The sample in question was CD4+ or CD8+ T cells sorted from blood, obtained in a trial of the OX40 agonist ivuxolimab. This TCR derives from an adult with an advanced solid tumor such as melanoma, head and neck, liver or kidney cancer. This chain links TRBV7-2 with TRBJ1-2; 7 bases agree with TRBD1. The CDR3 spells CASSLVNRGREGYTF. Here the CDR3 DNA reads TGTGCCAGCAGCTTAGTCAACAGGGGAAGAGAGGGCTACACCTTC.